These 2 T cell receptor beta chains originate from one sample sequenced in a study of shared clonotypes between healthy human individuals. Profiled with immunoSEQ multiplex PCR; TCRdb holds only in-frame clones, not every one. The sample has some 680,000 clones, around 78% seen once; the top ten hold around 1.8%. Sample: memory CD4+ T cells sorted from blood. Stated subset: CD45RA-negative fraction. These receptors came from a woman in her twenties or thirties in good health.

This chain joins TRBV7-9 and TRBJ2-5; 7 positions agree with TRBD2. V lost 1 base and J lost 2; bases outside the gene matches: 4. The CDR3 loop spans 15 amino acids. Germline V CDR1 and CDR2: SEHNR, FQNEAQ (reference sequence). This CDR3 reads CASSLGGGEQETQYF. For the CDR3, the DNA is TGTGCCAGCAGCTTAGGGGGAGGGGAACAAGAGACCCAGTACTTC.

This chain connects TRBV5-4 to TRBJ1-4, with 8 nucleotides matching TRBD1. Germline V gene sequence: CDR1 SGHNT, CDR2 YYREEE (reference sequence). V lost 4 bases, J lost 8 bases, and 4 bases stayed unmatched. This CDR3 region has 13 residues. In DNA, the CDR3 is TGTGCCAGCAGCCCGACAGGGGACGAAAAACTGTTTTTT. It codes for CASSPTGDEKLFF.